This TCR beta chain was recorded in a study of cytotoxic CD8 clonotypes in ibrutinib-treated CLL. Produced via immunoSEQ multiplex PCR; TCRdb's table is partial and in-frame only. Of about 50,000 clones listed, over 65% are singletons. Whole-study results and caveats: Among the clonotypes, public ones were uncommon and contracted or held stable on treatment.

Concerning this clone: As yet, its antigen is unknown.

The origin of this receptor is a human donor with chronic lymphocytic leukemia. This specimen consisted of PBMCs, obtained after 24 months of ibrutinib treatment.

The CDR3 reads CASSQLTSGRGNEQFF. In DNA form, the CDR3 reads TGTGCCAGCAGCCAACTGACTAGCGGGAGGGGCAATGAGCAGTTCTTC. The gene calls are TRBV4-2 and TRBJ2-1, with 14 positions matching TRBD2. Trimming took 2 bases from V and 6 from J; bases not matched to a gene: 3. The CDR3 has 16 amino acids. From germline, CDR1 is LGHNA and CDR2 YNFKEQ.